The rows below give T cell receptor beta chains drawn from one sample of a study of blood T cell repertoires in COVID-19. Sequencing was performed with immunoSEQ multiplex PCR; in TCRdb, only in-frame clones are kept and a portion is missing. Here the sample spans 210,000 or so clones, 86% being singletons. Material: peripheral blood. The origin of the receptors is a woman aged 50 to 60 with acute or convalescent COVID-19. Both conserved end residues are part of each CDR3. D genes are given only for firm matches. Some rows mark clone size as missing; the rest say once, few, many or name a class of expanded clone.

d_gene: TRBD2
abundance: NA
j_gene: TRBJ2-1
v_gene: TRBV7-9
CDR3nt: TGTGCCAGCAGCCCGCGGACTAGCGGGGATGCGAACAATGAGCAGTTCTTC
CDR3aa: CASSPRTSGDANNEQFF

d_gene: NA
abundance: once
j_gene: TRBJ2-2
v_gene: TRBV6-6
CDR3nt: TGTGCCAGCAGTTACTCAGCCAGGGGGGCCGGGGAGCTGTTTTTT
CDR3aa: CASSYSARGAGELFF

d_gene: TRBD2
abundance: NA
j_gene: TRBJ2-1
v_gene: TRBV10-2
CDR3nt: TGCGCCAGCAGTGAGTTTTCTAGCGGGAGTGTCGGAGGCGGCAATGAGCAGTTCTTC
CDR3aa: CASSEFSSGSVGGGNEQFF

d_gene: TRBD2
abundance: NA
j_gene: TRBJ2-1
v_gene: TRBV3-1/TRBV3-2
CDR3nt: TGTGCCAGCCTAGTGGGGGGATTACATTTTAGCGGGACTTACAATGAGCAGTTCTTC
CDR3aa: CASLVGGLHFSGTYNEQFF

d_gene: NA
abundance: NA
j_gene: TRBJ1-3
v_gene: TRBV30
CDR3nt: TGTGCCTGGAGTGTACTTAACACCATATATTTT
CDR3aa: CAWSVLNTIYF

d_gene: TRBD1
abundance: NA
j_gene: TRBJ1-5
v_gene: TRBV28
CDR3nt: TGTGCCAACAGTACAGGGGGTGATAGCAATCAGCCCCAGCATTTT
CDR3aa: CANSTGGDSNQPQHF

d_gene: NA
abundance: NA
j_gene: TRBJ2-5
v_gene: TRBV5-4
CDR3nt: TGTGCCAGCAGCGGCACAGGGATTCGAGAGACCCAGTACTTC
CDR3aa: CASSGTGIRETQYF

d_gene: NA
abundance: NA
j_gene: TRBJ2-5
v_gene: TRBV18
CDR3nt: TGTGCCAGCTCACCGGGGGACTTCGTCGAAGAGACCCAGTACTTC
CDR3aa: CASSPGDFVEETQYF

d_gene: NA
abundance: few
j_gene: TRBJ1-6
v_gene: TRBV5-6
CDR3nt: TGTGCCAGCAGCACCCGGGAGTATAATTCACCCCTCCACTTT
CDR3aa: CASSTREYNSPLHF

d_gene: TRBD1
abundance: few
j_gene: TRBJ1-1
v_gene: TRBV5-4
CDR3nt: TGTGCCAGCAGCTCCGGGCGGACAGGCAACACTGAAGCTTTCTTT
CDR3aa: CASSSGRTGNTEAFF

d_gene: NA
abundance: once
j_gene: TRBJ1-6
v_gene: TRBV7-9
CDR3nt: TGTGCCAGCAGCTTACTGGGGCATAATTCACCCCTCCACTTT
CDR3aa: CASSLLGHNSPLHF

d_gene: TRBD1
abundance: NA
j_gene: TRBJ2-1
v_gene: TRBV19
CDR3nt: TGTGCCAGTAGTACGGGACAGGGGGTGGGGTACAATGAGCAGTTCTTC
CDR3aa: CASSTGQGVGYNEQFF

d_gene: NA
abundance: NA
j_gene: TRBJ1-5
v_gene: TRBV6-2/TRBV6-3
CDR3nt: TGTGCCAGCAGTTCGACGGAGCTTGGGTACCAGCCCCAGCATTTT
CDR3aa: CASSSTELGYQPQHF

d_gene: NA
abundance: NA
j_gene: TRBJ2-3
v_gene: TRBV6-5
CDR3nt: TGTGCCAGCAGCCCGCGCACGGATACGCAGTATTTT
CDR3aa: CASSPRTDTQYF

d_gene: NA
abundance: few
j_gene: TRBJ2-7
v_gene: TRBV2
CDR3nt: TGTGCCACCCAGGGCCCACCCACCTACGAGCAGTACTTC
CDR3aa: CATQGPPTYEQYF

d_gene: TRBD1
abundance: few
j_gene: TRBJ1-6
v_gene: TRBV30
CDR3nt: TGTGCCTGGAGTACAGGGGGGAACTCCTATAATTCACCCCTCCACTTT
CDR3aa: CAWSTGGNSYNSPLHF

d_gene: TRBD1
abundance: NA
j_gene: TRBJ1-4
v_gene: TRBV7-8
CDR3nt: TGTGCCAGCAGCTTGTCAGGGGGAGATGAAAAACTGTTTTTT
CDR3aa: CASSLSGGDEKLFF

d_gene: TRBD1
abundance: NA
j_gene: TRBJ1-5
v_gene: TRBV6-2/TRBV6-3
CDR3nt: TGTGCCAGCAGTTACCCCAGGGGGTTGGGTCAGCCCCAGCATTTT
CDR3aa: CASSYPRGLGQPQHF

d_gene: NA
abundance: NA
j_gene: TRBJ2-7
v_gene: TRBV20-1
CDR3nt: TGCAGTGCGCTGGGGCCCTACGAGCAGTACTTC
CDR3aa: CSALGPYEQYF

d_gene: NA
abundance: NA
j_gene: TRBJ1-2
v_gene: TRBV3-1/TRBV3-2
CDR3nt: TGTGCCAGCAGCCAACAGGGTGGCTACACCTTC
CDR3aa: CASSQQGGYTF

d_gene: NA
abundance: NA
j_gene: TRBJ2-7
v_gene: TRBV5-1
CDR3nt: TGCGCCAGCAGAGAATCAGGGAATTTCTACGAGCAGTACTTC
CDR3aa: CASRESGNFYEQYF

d_gene: NA
abundance: NA
j_gene: TRBJ1-6
v_gene: TRBV27
CDR3nt: TGTGCCAGCAGCTCGGAGGGGTTCTTAGATTCACCCCTCCACTTT
CDR3aa: CASSSEGFLDSPLHF

d_gene: NA
abundance: few
j_gene: TRBJ2-7
v_gene: TRBV21-1
CDR3nt: TGTGCCAGCAGCCCCCCGGGACTACCATCCTACGAGCAGTACTTC
CDR3aa: CASSPPGLPSYEQYF

d_gene: NA
abundance: NA
j_gene: TRBJ1-3
v_gene: TRBV19
CDR3nt: TGTGCCAGCACGGGAGGGCGCACCATATATTTT
CDR3aa: CASTGGRTIYF

d_gene: NA
abundance: NA
j_gene: TRBJ2-5
v_gene: TRBV5-6
CDR3nt: TGTGCCAGCACCGGAGGGGGGGAAGAGACCCAGTACTTC
CDR3aa: CASTGGGEETQYF

d_gene: NA
abundance: NA
j_gene: TRBJ1-1
v_gene: TRBV5-1
CDR3nt: TGCGCCAGCAGCTTGCAGGGGTGGAACACTGAAGCTTTCTTT
CDR3aa: CASSLQGWNTEAFF

d_gene: TRBD1
abundance: NA
j_gene: TRBJ2-7
v_gene: TRBV7-8
CDR3nt: TGTGCCAGCAGCCCATCGACAGGGGGCAACGAGCAGTACTTC
CDR3aa: CASSPSTGGNEQYF

d_gene: NA
abundance: NA
j_gene: TRBJ2-7
v_gene: TRBV10-3
CDR3nt: TGTGCCATCAGTGAACAGGGAGCCTACGAGCAGTACTTC
CDR3aa: CAISEQGAYEQYF

d_gene: TRBD1
abundance: NA
j_gene: TRBJ2-3
v_gene: TRBV29-1
CDR3nt: TGCAGCGTAACCGGGGCAGGGGGACCAGATACGCAGTATTTT
CDR3aa: CSVTGAGGPDTQYF

d_gene: TRBD1
abundance: NA
j_gene: TRBJ1-5
v_gene: TRBV19
CDR3nt: TGTGCCAGTAGTATCAGGACAGGAACTTACAATCAGCCCCAGCATTTT
CDR3aa: CASSIRTGTYNQPQHF

d_gene: TRBD2
abundance: NA
j_gene: TRBJ2-2
v_gene: TRBV10-3
CDR3nt: TGTGCCATCGGAGGTCTGGCGGGAGGAAACACCGGGGAGCTGTTTTTT
CDR3aa: CAIGGLAGGNTGELFF

d_gene: TRBD2
abundance: once
j_gene: TRBJ2-5
v_gene: TRBV9
CDR3nt: TGTGCCAGCAGCGTAGGGCCTGGCGGGGGGGAAGAGACCCAGTACTTC
CDR3aa: CASSVGPGGGEETQYF

d_gene: TRBD1
abundance: few
j_gene: TRBJ2-7
v_gene: TRBV5-1
CDR3nt: TGCGCCAGCAGCTTCAGTCCCGGGACAGGGGAGTACGAGCAGTACTTC
CDR3aa: CASSFSPGTGEYEQYF

d_gene: NA
abundance: NA
j_gene: TRBJ2-3
v_gene: TRBV29-1
CDR3nt: TGCAGCGTTGAAACACCATGGACAGCCAGCACAGATACGCAGTATTTT
CDR3aa: CSVETPWTASTDTQYF

d_gene: NA
abundance: once
j_gene: TRBJ1-3
v_gene: TRBV6-1
CDR3nt: TGTGCCAGCAGTGAGACAGTCTCTGGAAACACCATATATTTT
CDR3aa: CASSETVSGNTIYF

d_gene: TRBD2
abundance: NA
j_gene: TRBJ2-7
v_gene: TRBV30
CDR3nt: TGTGCCTACCTCTTTAGGGAAACTAGCGGGAGGGCTACCTACGAGCAGTACTTC
CDR3aa: CAYLFRETSGRATYEQYF

d_gene: NA
abundance: NA
j_gene: TRBJ2-1
v_gene: TRBV7-8
CDR3nt: TGTGCCAGCAGCTTAGCGTTCCAGAACAATGAGCAGTTCTTC
CDR3aa: CASSLAFQNNEQFF

d_gene: NA
abundance: NA
j_gene: TRBJ1-6
v_gene: TRBV18
CDR3nt: TGTGCCAGCTCACTACAGAACGAGTATTCACCCCTCCACTTT
CDR3aa: CASSLQNEYSPLHF

d_gene: NA
abundance: NA
j_gene: TRBJ2-2
v_gene: TRBV18
CDR3nt: TGTGCCAGCTCACCGGTAACAGGGTTTGACACCGGGGAGCTGTTTTTT
CDR3aa: CASSPVTGFDTGELFF

d_gene: TRBD2
abundance: NA
j_gene: TRBJ2-3
v_gene: TRBV5-1
CDR3nt: TGCGCCAGCAGCTGGCGGAACCTAGCGGGAGCTACTGATACGCAGTATTTT
CDR3aa: CASSWRNLAGATDTQYF

d_gene: NA
abundance: once
j_gene: TRBJ1-3
v_gene: TRBV30
CDR3nt: TGTGCCTTGAGATCGGGCTCTGGAAACACCATATATTTT
CDR3aa: CALRSGSGNTIYF

d_gene: NA
abundance: NA
j_gene: TRBJ2-7
v_gene: TRBV4-1
CDR3nt: TGCGCCAGCAGCCAAGAGCCAGGGCCTTACCCCCGCGACGAGCAGTACTTC
CDR3aa: CASSQEPGPYPRDEQYF

d_gene: TRBD1
abundance: NA
j_gene: TRBJ1-2
v_gene: TRBV19
CDR3nt: TGTGCCAGTAGTATAGGACAGGGTCTTAACTATGGCTACACCTTC
CDR3aa: CASSIGQGLNYGYTF

d_gene: TRBD1
abundance: NA
j_gene: TRBJ1-1
v_gene: TRBV7-2
CDR3nt: TGTGCCAGCAGATTGGGACAGTCGAACACTGAAGCTTTCTTT
CDR3aa: CASRLGQSNTEAFF

d_gene: NA
abundance: NA
j_gene: TRBJ1-5
v_gene: TRBV27
CDR3nt: TGTGCCAGCAGTCCGGCCGACAGGTCCAATCAGCCCCAGCATTTT
CDR3aa: CASSPADRSNQPQHF

d_gene: TRBD2
abundance: few
j_gene: TRBJ2-2
v_gene: TRBV2
CDR3nt: TGTGCCAGCAGAGCGACGACTAGCGTGGGCGGGGAGCTGTTTTTT
CDR3aa: CASRATTSVGGELFF

d_gene: NA
abundance: NA
j_gene: TRBJ2-1
v_gene: TRBV25-1
CDR3nt: TGTGCCAGCACTCGACCGGGTCGGGATGAGCAGTTCTTC
CDR3aa: CASTRPGRDEQFF

d_gene: NA
abundance: NA
j_gene: TRBJ2-7
v_gene: TRBV6-2/TRBV6-3
CDR3nt: TGTGCCAGCAGTTACTCGAAGGGGGGGCCTGACGAGCAGTACTTC
CDR3aa: CASSYSKGGPDEQYF

d_gene: NA
abundance: NA
j_gene: TRBJ2-7
v_gene: TRBV9
CDR3nt: TGTGCCAGCAGCGTAGACGGGAACGAGCAGTACTTC
CDR3aa: CASSVDGNEQYF

d_gene: TRBD1
abundance: NA
j_gene: TRBJ1-6
v_gene: TRBV25-1
CDR3nt: TGTGCCAGCGGAGCAGGGTCCCGGACAGGGTTTTGGAACTCACCCCTCCACTTT
CDR3aa: CASGAGSRTGFWNSPLHF

d_gene: NA
abundance: NA
j_gene: TRBJ1-4
v_gene: TRBV6-5
CDR3nt: TGTGCCAGCACTCAAAACTGGACAGTCAGGAAACTGTTTTTT
CDR3aa: CASTQNWTVRKLFF

d_gene: TRBD1
abundance: few
j_gene: TRBJ1-4
v_gene: TRBV19
CDR3nt: TGTGCCAGTAGCTCTCGGGACAGGGGGGAAAAACTGTTTTTT
CDR3aa: CASSSRDRGEKLFF

d_gene: TRBD1
abundance: few
j_gene: TRBJ2-5
v_gene: TRBV19
CDR3nt: TGTGCCAGTAGTGCCCGGGACAGGGGCGACGAGACCCAGTACTTC
CDR3aa: CASSARDRGDETQYF

d_gene: TRBD2
abundance: few
j_gene: TRBJ2-7
v_gene: TRBV30
CDR3nt: TGTGCCTGGAGCTATCAGCGGGAGCTTTTCGAGCAGTACTTC
CDR3aa: CAWSYQRELFEQYF